The 3 T cell receptor beta chains reported below all come from one sample, sequenced in a study of T cell responses to AZD1222 COVID-19 vaccine. Repertoires were generated with immunoSEQ multiplex PCR, while TCRdb's copy carries only in-frame clones and drops some. This sample has roughly 150,000 clones, with just under 95% found just once. The sample here was peripheral blood, taken on day 0 of AZD1222 vaccination. These TCRs come from an adult in good health.

The rearrangement uses TRBV6-5 and TRBJ2-7; TRBD2 aligns across 8 bases. The ends lost 6 bases at V and 4 bases at J; junction bases unmatched: 5. CDR1 is MNHEY and CDR2 is SVGAGI in the germline V gene. This CDR3 contains 13 residues. CDR3 sequence: CASSVAGSYEQYF. The DNA for the CDR3 is TGTGCCAGCAGCGTAGCGGGGTCATACGAGCAGTACTTC.

This chain's CDR3 is CASSFVGTFVYEQYF. The CDR3 bases are TGTGCCAGCAGCTTCGTCGGGACTTTCGTCTACGAGCAGTACTTC. The V gene is TRBV7-9, the J gene TRBJ2-7; TRBD2 might be the D (6 bases). From germline, CDR1 is SEHNR and CDR2 FQNEAQ (reference sequence). The CDR3 is 15 amino acids. The germline V and J ends were trimmed by 3 bases and 3 bases, with 15 bases remaining between them.

V gene TRBV27 combines with J gene TRBJ2-1; 8 bases are a match to TRBD2. CDR3 length: 15 amino acids. Germline V gene sequence: CDR1 MNHEY, CDR2 SMNVEV (reference sequence). Germline trimming cut 5 bases from V and 2 bases from J; bases unmatched to any gene: 5. This CDR3 is CASSLSGSPYNEQFF. Here the CDR3 DNA reads TGTGCCAGCAGTCTCAGCGGGAGTCCCTACAATGAGCAGTTCTTC.